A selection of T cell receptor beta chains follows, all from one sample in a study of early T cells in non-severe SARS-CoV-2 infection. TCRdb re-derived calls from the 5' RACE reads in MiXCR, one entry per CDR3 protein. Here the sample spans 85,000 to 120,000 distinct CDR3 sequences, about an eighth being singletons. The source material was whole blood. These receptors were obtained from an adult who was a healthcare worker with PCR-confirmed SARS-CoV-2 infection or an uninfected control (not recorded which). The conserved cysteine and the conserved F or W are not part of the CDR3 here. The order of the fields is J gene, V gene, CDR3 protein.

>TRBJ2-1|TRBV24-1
ATSDRDTGTGEHNEQF
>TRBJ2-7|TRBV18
ASSREVWEQY
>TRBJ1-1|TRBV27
ASSATGREGAF
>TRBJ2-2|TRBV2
ASSDGASGSGELF
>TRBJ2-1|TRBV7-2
ASSLRRGSSYNEQF
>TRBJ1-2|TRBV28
ASSSRNGAGYT
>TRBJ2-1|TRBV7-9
ASSFPGVRYNEQF
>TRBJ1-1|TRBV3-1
ASSPLAGGYMNTEAF
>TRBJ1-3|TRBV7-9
ASSLAWSSGNTIY
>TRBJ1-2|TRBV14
ASSLEQGSYGYT
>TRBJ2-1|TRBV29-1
SVPGLAVNEQF
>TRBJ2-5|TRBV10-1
ASTREGAEPISLGTQY
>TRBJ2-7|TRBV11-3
ASSLDSSGSYEQY
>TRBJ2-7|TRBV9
ASSVEPSSEQY
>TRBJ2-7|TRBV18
ASSREGRYEQY
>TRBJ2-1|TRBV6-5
ASSYGQGLTLEQF
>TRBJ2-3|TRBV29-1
SVEDGATQY
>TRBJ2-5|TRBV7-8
ASSLIEGTQY
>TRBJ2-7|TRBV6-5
ASSYGTANSYEQY
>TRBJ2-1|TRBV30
AWGMSPPEQF
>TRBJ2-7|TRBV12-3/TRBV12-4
ASTPGGGHEQY
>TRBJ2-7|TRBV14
ASSQGGSGGLEQY
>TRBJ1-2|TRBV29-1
SDESSTSYGYT
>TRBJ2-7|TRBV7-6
ASSLGGSGIYEQY
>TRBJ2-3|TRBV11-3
ASSLTRASKDTQY
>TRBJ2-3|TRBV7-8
ASSLVSGGPDTQY
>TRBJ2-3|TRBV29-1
SVDIRDLAADTQY
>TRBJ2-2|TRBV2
ASSERELF
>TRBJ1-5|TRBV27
ASSRLGGNQPQH
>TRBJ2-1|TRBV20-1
SEQGASEQF
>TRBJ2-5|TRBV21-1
ASTGTQETQY
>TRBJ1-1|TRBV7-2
ASSLPGFMNTEAF
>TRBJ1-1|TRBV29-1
SVEGGALSTEAF
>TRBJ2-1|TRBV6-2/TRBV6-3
ASAPPYNEQF
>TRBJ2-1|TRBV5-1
ASSFSGRYEQF
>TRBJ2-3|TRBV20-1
SVPSQGSKGTDTQY
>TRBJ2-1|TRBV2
ASSDPQVLPSEQF
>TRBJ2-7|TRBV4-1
ASSSRSDSYEQY
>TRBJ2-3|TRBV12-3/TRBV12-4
ASSDPGSTDTQY
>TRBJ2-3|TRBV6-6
ASSYSRSTDTQY
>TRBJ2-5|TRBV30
AWKGRQETQH
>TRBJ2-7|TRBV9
ASSGGLANYEQY
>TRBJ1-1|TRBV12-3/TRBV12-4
ASSSRDRGPNTEAF
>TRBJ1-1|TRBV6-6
ASSYHQGSTEAF
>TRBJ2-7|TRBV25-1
ASSEGNRGVYEQY
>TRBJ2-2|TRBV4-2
ASSQDDGGTGELF
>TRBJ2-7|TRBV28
ASTATPGTGGREQY
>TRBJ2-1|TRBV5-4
ATEKPGETYNEQF
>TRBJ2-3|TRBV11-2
ASSPRLATQY
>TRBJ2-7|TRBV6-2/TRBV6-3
ASSMTEPYEQY
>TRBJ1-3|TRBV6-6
ASSYDRGLRHTIY
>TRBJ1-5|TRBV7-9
ASSIGQAGRGNQPQH
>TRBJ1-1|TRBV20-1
SARVGGGAAF
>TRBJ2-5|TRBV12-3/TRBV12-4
ASSLRLIKETQY
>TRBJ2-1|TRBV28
ASSSFREWTSGYNRIKQF
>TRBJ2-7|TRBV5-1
ASSLGSAGGPYEQY